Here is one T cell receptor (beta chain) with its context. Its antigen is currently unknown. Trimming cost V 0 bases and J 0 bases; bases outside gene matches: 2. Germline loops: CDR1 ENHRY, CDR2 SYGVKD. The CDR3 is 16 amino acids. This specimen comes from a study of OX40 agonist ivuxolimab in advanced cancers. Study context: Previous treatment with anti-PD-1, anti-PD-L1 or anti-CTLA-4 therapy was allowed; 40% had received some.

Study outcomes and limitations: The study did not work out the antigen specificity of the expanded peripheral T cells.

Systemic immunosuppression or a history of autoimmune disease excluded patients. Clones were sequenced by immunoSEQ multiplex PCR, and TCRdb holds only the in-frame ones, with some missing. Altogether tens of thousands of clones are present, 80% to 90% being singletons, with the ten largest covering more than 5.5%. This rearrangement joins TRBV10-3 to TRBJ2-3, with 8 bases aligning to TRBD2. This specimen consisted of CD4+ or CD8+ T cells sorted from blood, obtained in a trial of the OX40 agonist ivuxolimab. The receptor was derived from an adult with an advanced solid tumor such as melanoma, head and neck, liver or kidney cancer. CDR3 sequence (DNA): TGTGCCATCAGTGAGTCGTCTAGCGGGAGCACAGATACGCAGTATTTT. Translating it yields CAISESSSGSTDTQYF.